Each of the 9 T cell receptor beta chains below was sequenced from the same sample in a study of blood T cell repertoires in COVID-19. Assay: immunoSEQ multiplex PCR; the TCRdb copy retains only in-frame clones and omits some. The top ten clones hold roughly 5.6% of a sample with some 67,000 clones, over 70% of them seen once. The sample consisted of peripheral blood. The receptors come from a man aged 45 to 65 with active COVID-19.

The chain is built from TRBV11-2 and TRBJ2-1; a weak D match, TRBD2 (5 bases). This CDR3 has 15 residues. Trimming left V 0 bases short and J 5 bases short, with 11 bases between. From germline, CDR1 is SGHAT and CDR2 FQNNGV. CDR3 region: CASSLDLRGNNEQFF. In DNA, the CDR3 is TGTGCCAGCAGCTTAGACCTCCGGGGTAACAATGAGCAGTTCTTC.

The chain links TRBV14 to TRBJ2-3; 7 bases agree with TRBD1. This CDR3 contains 16 residues. Germline CDR1 SGHDN, CDR2 FVKESK. With 5 bases clipped from V and 1 base from J, the junction kept 9 bases outside the gene matches. CDR3 in DNA: TGTGCCAGCAGCTTTATTGGGCAGGGGGGCACAGATACGCAGTATTTT. This gives the protein CASSFIGQGGTDTQYF.

The chain is built from TRBV2 and TRBJ1-5; D is unclear. V gave up 4 bases and J gave up 5 bases, with 9 bases separating them. The CDR3 extends over 13 amino acids. Germline loops: CDR1 SNHLY, CDR2 FYNNEI. The CDR3 DNA sequence: TGTGCCAGCAGTGCCCGGGGAGATCAGCCCCAGCATTTT. Amino acid sequence: CASSARGDQPQHF.

The chain has TRBV27 and TRBJ2-7; 12 bases align to TRBD2. The CDR3 loop spans 16 amino acids. The V gene end was trimmed by 5 bases and the J gene end by 0 bases; junction bases not matched to a gene: 5. Germline V CDR1 and CDR2: MNHEY, SMNVEV (reference sequence). The CDR3 DNA is TGTGCCAGCAGTCCAACTAGCGGGGGGAGCTCCTACGAGCAGTACTTC. This gives the protein CASSPTSGGSSYEQYF.

The V and J genes are TRBV7-9 and TRBJ2-5; 13 nucleotides align to TRBD2. The CDR3 is 14 amino acids. Trimming cost V 5 bases and J 10 bases; bases outside gene matches: 7. Germline V lookup: CDR1 SEHNR, CDR2 FQNEAQ (reference sequence). The CDR3: CASSAPGLAGFQYF. The CDR3 DNA sequence: TGTGCCAGCAGCGCCCCGGGACTAGCGGGATTCCAGTACTTC.

The chain links TRBV5-8 to TRBJ2-7; D is unclear. CDR1 is SGHTS, CDR2 YDEGEE, per germline. V was cut by 2 bases and J by 4 bases, with 7 bases left in between. CDR3 length: 12 amino acids. In DNA form, the CDR3 reads TGTGCCAGCAGCTTCGGTCGGTACGAGCAGTACTTC. Encoded protein: CASSFGRYEQYF.

V gene TRBV7-2 combines with J gene TRBJ1-5; D gene ambiguous. V lost 6 bases and J 1 base, leaving 13 bases between the germline ends. This CDR3 is 15 amino acids long. Germline V CDR1 and CDR2: SGHTA, FQGNSA. CDR3 bases: TGTGCCAGCAGTTGGTGGAGGGCCAGCAATCAGCCCCAGCATTTT. Protein: CASSWWRASNQPQHF.

This sequence joins TRBV4-3 and TRBJ2-1; D unclear. The CDR3 totals 12 residues. Between the trimmed V and J ends, which lost 0 bases and 11 bases, there was a span of 8 bases. Germline lookup yields CDR1 LGHNA and CDR2 YSLEER. This chain's CDR3 is CASSQESRKQFF. CDR3 sequence (DNA): TGCGCCAGCAGCCAAGAATCGAGAAAGCAGTTCTTC.

This clone was observed a handful of times. The chain combines TRBV5-4 with TRBJ2-7; D gene uncertain. This CDR3 has 12 residues. Per germline, CDR1 SGHNT and CDR2 YYREEE (reference sequence). Trimming left V 2 bases short and J 3 bases short, with 6 bases between. The CDR3 here is CASSFEFYEQYF. In nucleotides, the CDR3 is TGTGCCAGCAGCTTTGAGTTCTACGAGCAGTACTTC.